One sample yielded the 14 T cell receptor beta chains listed below, sequenced in a study of shared clonotypes between healthy human individuals. Here immunoSEQ multiplex PCR was the method, and the copy in TCRdb shows in-frame clones only, minus some. The sample has fewer than 550,000 clones, over 60% seen once; the top ten hold 9.5% to 15%. The sequenced material came from PBMCs. These receptors were collected from a woman aged 40-49 years in good health. Some clones in this sample may be carry-over from other donors' samples.

This clone appeared many times. This sample includes further DNA sequences coding for the same CDR3. The J gene is TRBJ2-3, the V gene TRBV11-2, with TRBD1 matching 9 bases. Germline CDR1 reads SGHAT; CDR2 reads FQNNGV. The CDR3 totals 18 residues. V dropped 2 bases and J dropped 3; count of bases not matched to a gene: 12. The CDR3 region has the DNA TGTGCCAGCAGCTTAACGTCTCCTAAGGACAGGGGAACAGATACGCAGTATTTT. Its translation is CASSLTSPKDRGTDTQYF.

The V gene is TRBV9, the J gene TRBJ1-1; TRBD1 is a possible D gene (5 bases). The V gene lost 4 bases and the J gene lost 4 bases, with 14 bases spanning the gap. Germline V lookup: CDR1 SGDLS, CDR2 YYNGEE. The CDR3 totals 14 residues. CDR3 nucleotides: TGTGCCAGCAGCCCCGTCCGGGGGGTCACTGAAGCTTTCTTT. This translates into CASSPVRGVTEAFF.

The V call is TRBV5-1, the J call TRBJ1-2; maybe TRBD1 (5 bases). The CDR3 extends over 14 amino acids. Trimming took off 6 bases at V and 3 bases at J, with 15 bases between the two ends. The germline V gene has CDR1 SGHRS and CDR2 YFSETQ. The CDR3 DNA is TGCGCCAGCATAAGGACCCCGGGGGACTATGGCTACACCTTC. This sequence encodes CASIRTPGDYGYTF.

The rearrangement uses TRBV7-2 and TRBJ2-7; 14 bases are shared with TRBD2. This CDR3 is built from 15 residues. Germline V gives CDR1 SGHTA, CDR2 FQGNSA. Unmatched junction bases numbered 7, after V lost 6 bases and J lost 6 bases. Here the CDR3 reads CASRDGLAGGGEQYF. The DNA of the CDR3 is TGTGCCAGCAGAGACGGACTAGCGGGAGGAGGCGAGCAGTACTTC.

The CDR3 nucleotides are TGCGCCAGCAGGAGCGGGAGCGCAGAGACCCAGTACTTC. This sequence encodes CASRSGSAETQYF. The rearrangement links TRBV5-1 to TRBJ2-5; 8 nucleotides match TRBD2. The germline V gene has CDR1 SGHRS and CDR2 YFSETQ. The CDR3 spans 13 residues. The V segment lost 5 bases and the J segment 4 bases; nucleotides outside the gene matches: 4.

This chain joins TRBV2 and TRBJ2-3; unclear D gene. V was shortened by 6 bases and J by 1 base, with 14 bases between the two germline ends. The CDR3 consists of 15 residues. The V gene's germline CDR1 is SNHLY and CDR2 FYNNEI. The CDR3 sequence is CASRPRSEGTDTQYF. Here the CDR3 DNA reads TGTGCCAGCAGACCTAGAAGCGAAGGCACAGATACGCAGTATTTT.

The gene calls are TRBV5-4 and TRBJ2-7; D remains unclear. Per the germline V gene, CDR1 is SGHNT and CDR2 is YYREEE (reference sequence). This CDR3 spans 12 amino acids. V lost 4 bases, J lost 6 bases, and 11 bases lay in between. The CDR3 sequence: CASSTYPGEQYF. CDR3 in DNA: TGTGCCAGCAGCACTTACCCAGGCGAGCAGTACTTC.

The chain recombines TRBV18 with TRBJ2-3; tentative D call: TRBD2 (6 bases). V dropped 3 bases and J dropped 2 bases, with 15 bases sitting between them. CDR3 length: 16 residues. Germline assignment: CDR1 KGHSH and CDR2 LQKENI. Here the CDR3 DNA reads TGTGCCAGCTCACCCGAGCGGGCCGAACTCACAGATACGCAGTATTTT. Its translation is CASSPERAELTDTQYF.

V gene TRBV5-1 combines with J gene TRBJ2-5, with 10 bases matching TRBD1. Judging by the DNA end, TRBJ2-7 fits better; the J call may be wrong. CDR1 is SGHRS, CDR2 YFSETQ, per germline. The CDR3 has 17 residues. The CDR3 region is CASSLVPPTGGGYEQYF. DNA of the CDR3: TGCGCCAGCAGCTTGGTCCCTCCGACAGGGGGCGGGTACGAGCAGTACTTC.

V is TRBV11-2 and J is TRBJ1-1, with 7 bases aligning to TRBD1. This CDR3 has 13 amino acids. The V segment lost 3 bases and the J segment 8 bases; nucleotides outside the gene matches: 6. The germline V gene has CDR1 SGHAT and CDR2 FQNNGV. As DNA, the CDR3 is TGTGCCAGCAGCTTGGCTGGGACAGTAGAAGCTTTCTTT. This codes for CASSLAGTVEAFF.

The chain recombines TRBV7-6 with TRBJ2-2, with 14 bases aligning to TRBD2. The CDR3 spans 22 residues. Germline CDR1 SGHVS, CDR2 FNYEAQ. With 3 bases clipped from V and 1 base from J, the junction kept 16 bases outside the gene matches. CDR3 nucleotide sequence: TGTGCCAGCAGCTTGGGGACTAGCGGGAGTTCAATTCGAAGGAAGAACACCGGGGAGCTGTTTTTT. This encodes CASSLGTSGSSIRRKNTGELFF.

J is TRBJ2-1 and V is TRBV6-6, with 7 bases matching TRBD2. Trimming took 3 bases from V and 10 from J; bases not matched to a gene: 3. Germline V lookup: CDR1 MNHNY, CDR2 SVGAGI (reference sequence). This CDR3 has 12 residues. The CDR3 DNA reads as TGTGCCAGCAGTTATCTACTAGCGGAGCAGTTCTTC. Residues: CASSYLLAEQFF.

This sequence joins TRBV6-1 and TRBJ1-4, with D perhaps TRBD1 (6 bases). CDR1 is MNHNS, CDR2 SASEGT, per germline. CDR3 length: 18 residues. Trimming left V 2 bases short and J 8 bases short, with 24 bases between. CDR3 nucleotides: TGTGCCAGCAGTGAACCCTTTTGGGGGCAGGCCCGAGACGAAAAACTGTTTTTT. Amino acid sequence: CASSEPFWGQARDEKLFF.

This clone was seen more than once but under ten times. Other DNA sequences in this specimen translate into the identical CDR3. The chain combines TRBV9 with TRBJ2-6; D is unresolved. Trimming took 1 base from V and 2 from J, leaving 1 base between them. The CDR3 totals 13 residues. Germline-derived CDR1 and CDR2 are SGDLS and YYNGEE. CDR3 in DNA: TGTGCCAGCAGCGTAACTGGGGCCAACGTCCTGACTTTC. Its translation is CASSVTGANVLTF.